Below, one T cell receptor beta chain is given with its context. These data are taken from a study of blood T cell repertoires in COVID-19. The CDR3 spans 22 residues. TCRdb's table, derived via immunoSEQ multiplex PCR, lists solely in-frame clones and lacks some. The sample consists of approximately 260,000 clones, around 90% of them appearing once. This TCR was recovered from a man over 45 with acute or convalescent COVID-19. The sample taken for sequencing was peripheral blood. The gene calls are TRBV21-1 and TRBJ2-1; the table's D call TRBD2 went unverified against the DNA. TRBV21-1 is a pseudogene segment. CDR3: CASSKVKGRAPSAGGICNEQFF. The CDR3 DNA sequence: TGTGCCAGCAGCAAAGTTAAGGGGAGGGCCCCCAGTGCGGGGGGGATTTGCAATGAGCAGTTCTTC.